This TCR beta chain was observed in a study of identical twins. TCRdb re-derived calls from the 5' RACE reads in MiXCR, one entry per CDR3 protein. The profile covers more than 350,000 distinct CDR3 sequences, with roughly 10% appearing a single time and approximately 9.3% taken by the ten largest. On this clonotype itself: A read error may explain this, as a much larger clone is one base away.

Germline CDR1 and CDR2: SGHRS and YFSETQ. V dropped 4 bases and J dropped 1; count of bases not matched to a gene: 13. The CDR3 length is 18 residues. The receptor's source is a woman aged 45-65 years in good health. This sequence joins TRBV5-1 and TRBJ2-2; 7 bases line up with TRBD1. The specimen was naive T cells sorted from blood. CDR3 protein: CASSLWGQNRGNTGELFF. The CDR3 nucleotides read TGCGCCAGCAGCCTTTGGGGGCAAAACAGGGGGAACACCGGGGAGCTGTTTTTT.